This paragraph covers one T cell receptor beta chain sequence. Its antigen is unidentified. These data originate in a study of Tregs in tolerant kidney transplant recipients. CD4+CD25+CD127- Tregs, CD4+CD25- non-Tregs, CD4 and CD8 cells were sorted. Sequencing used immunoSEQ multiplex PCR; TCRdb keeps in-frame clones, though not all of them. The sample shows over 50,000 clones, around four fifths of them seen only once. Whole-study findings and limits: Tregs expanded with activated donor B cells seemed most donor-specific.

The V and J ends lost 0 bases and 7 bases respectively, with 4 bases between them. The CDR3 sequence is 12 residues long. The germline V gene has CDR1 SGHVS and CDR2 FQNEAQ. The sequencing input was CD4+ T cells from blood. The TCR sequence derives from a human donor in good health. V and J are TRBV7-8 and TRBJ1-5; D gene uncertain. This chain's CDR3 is CASSLARQPQHF. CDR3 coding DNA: TGTGCCAGCAGCTTAGCCCGGCAGCCCCAGCATTTT.